These 25 T cell receptor beta chains share one sample of origin, sequenced in a study of blood T cells in healthy people across ages (dated by TCRdb to the mid-2010s). The library relied on 5' RACE. Sequencing took place on an Illumina HiSeq 2500. A second PCR of roughly 7 to 12 cycles was performed with a sample-barcoded 5' primer and a J-beta primer mix. The public reads were run again by TCRdb, first through fastp at Q25 and then through MiXCR, and only productive beta chains were kept. Entries are consolidated by CDR3 protein sequence, retaining the most common genes and DNA. The sample records under 2 million distinct CDR3 sequences, about 31% of which are singletons. The top ten clonotypes cover 10% to 12% of the sample. The specimen sequenced was blood. The receptors originated from a woman aged 30 to 39 in good health.

In this sample, this clonotype turned up many times. CDR3 in amino acids: CASSPGQGTEQYF. CDR3 nucleotide sequence: TGTGCCAGCAGCCCGGGACAGGGGACCGAGCAGTACTTC. The rearrangement links TRBV7-7 to TRBJ2-7, with 10 bases that match TRBD1. The junction had 4 bases not matched to a gene; V was cut back by 5 bases and J by 6 bases. Germline CDR1 reads SSHAT; CDR2 reads FNYEAQ (reference sequence). This CDR3 is 13 amino acids long.

CDR3: CASSDLVFSSYNEQFF. CDR3 coding DNA: TGTGCCAGCAGCGACCTAGTCTTTAGCTCCTACAATGAGCAGTTCTTC. This chain uses TRBV9 with TRBJ2-1, with D unresolved. CDR1 and CDR2 (germline): SGDLS, YYNGEE. Trimming pared 3 bases from V and 0 bases from J, leaving 13 bases between. This CDR3 is 16 amino acids long.

The chain recombines TRBV20-1 with TRBJ1-2; a weak D match, TRBD1 (6 bases). The CDR3 length is 13 residues. The V end lost 5 bases, the J end lost 3 bases, and 13 bases lay between the germline ends. The germline CDR1 and CDR2 sequences are DFQATT and SNEGSKA (reference sequence). Here the CDR3 reads CSARGGADYGYTF. CDR3 DNA: TGCAGTGCTCGCGGGGGCGCAGACTATGGCTACACCTTC.

V is TRBV28 and J is TRBJ1-2; D not certain. The V end was cut by 7 bases, the J end by 2 bases, with 11 bases between. CDR3 length: 13 residues. CDR1 MDHEN and CDR2 SYDVKM come from the germline V gene. The CDR3 region has the DNA TGTGCCAGCACCACAGCTGGGAACTATGGCTACACCTTC. Protein: CASTTAGNYGYTF.

The chain employs TRBV4-2 and TRBJ2-1; 8 nucleotides match TRBD2. Germline CDR1 and CDR2: LGHNA and YNFKEQ. V dropped 1 base and J dropped 2; count of bases not matched to a gene: 7. The CDR3 covers 17 residues. CDR3 sequence reads: CASSQGGAGDAYNEQFF. The CDR3 nucleotides read TGTGCCAGCAGCCAAGGTGGAGCGGGAGACGCCTACAATGAGCAGTTCTTC.

The rearrangement joins TRBV14 to TRBJ2-3; tentatively, D is TRBD1 (7 bases). This CDR3 comprises 16 residues. The V end lost 0 bases, the J end lost 2 bases, and 12 bases lay between the germline ends. Germline V gives CDR1 SGHDN, CDR2 FVKESK. Here the CDR3 reads CASSQDRGTDTDTQYF. In DNA, the CDR3 is TGTGCCAGCAGCCAAGATCGGGGGACAGACACAGATACGCAGTATTTT. The variable domain in full, completed from reference TRBV14 and TRBJ2-3, reads EAGVTQFPSHSVIEKGQTVTLRCDPISGHDNLYWYRRVMGKEIKFLLHFVKESKQDESGMPNNRFLAERTGGTYSTLKVQPAELEDSGVYFCASSQDRGTDTDTQYFGPGTRLTVL.

The chain combines TRBV20-1 with TRBJ2-7; no reliable D call. The length of the CDR3 is 13 residues. Trimming took 3 bases from V and 3 from J, leaving 12 bases between them. The germline gives CDR1 DFQATT, CDR2 SNEGSKA (reference sequence). The CDR3 nucleotides read TGCAGTGCTAGCTCTTCGCAGTACTACGAGCAGTACTTC. Its protein is CSASSSQYYEQYF.

In this sample, this clonotype turned up many times. This rearrangement joins TRBV20-1 to TRBJ2-5, with unresolved D. The CDR3 totals 13 residues. Trimming took off 5 bases at V and 3 bases at J, with 13 bases between the two ends. The germline V gene has CDR1 DFQATT and CDR2 SNEGSKA (reference sequence). The CDR3, as DNA: TGCAGTGCTCTACAGCGTTTCGAAGAGACCCAGTACTTC. Its protein is CSALQRFEETQYF.

A note on this clonotype: The germline gene is not matched at one end of the junction; a read error may be the cause. The chain combines TRBV18 with TRBJ2-7; D ambiguous. This CDR3 contains 15 residues. Germline V gives CDR1 KGHSH, CDR2 LQKENI. CDR3 loop: CGSSRSPSNSYEQYF. Written as DNA, the CDR3 is TGTGGCAGCTCTCGGTCCCCCAGCAACTCCTACGAGCAGTACTTC.

This chain joins TRBV7-2 and TRBJ2-7, with TRBD2 matching 11 bases. The CDR3 totals 16 residues. V was pared by 5 bases and J by 6 bases, with 12 bases of the junction left unmatched. The germline CDR1 and CDR2 sequences are SGHTA and FQGNSA. CDR3 nucleotides: TGTGCCAGCAGCCACCTACTAGCGGGAGCCAACTGCGAGCAGTACTTC. This encodes CASSHLLAGANCEQYF.

The CDR3 coding sequence is TGCGCCAGCAGCTCCGGGACAGGGACGCAGACCCAGTACTTC. It is translated as CASSSGTGTQTQYF. This chain uses TRBV5-1 with TRBJ2-5; 9 bases are shared with TRBD1. CDR3 length: 14 residues. V lost 3 bases to trimming and J lost 6 bases; unmatched junction nucleotides: 6. Germline loops: CDR1 SGHRS, CDR2 YFSETQ.

This rearrangement joins TRBV4-1 to TRBJ2-3; D gene ambiguous. Trimming removed 8 bases at V and 7 bases at J, with 10 bases between. Looked up from germline, CDR1 is MGHRA and CDR2 is YSYEKL. CDR3 length equals 11 residues. CDR3 sequence: CASGGSYTQYF. The CDR3 DNA reads TGCGCCAGCGGCGGCAGTTATACGCAGTATTTT.

V and J are TRBV20-1 and TRBJ2-5, with 14 bases that match TRBD2. The last part of the DNA fits TRBJ2-7 better; the J call may be wrong. From germline, CDR1 is DFQATT and CDR2 SNEGSKA (reference sequence). The CDR3 has 15 amino acids. This CDR3 is CSARSLTSGGDEQYF. As DNA, the CDR3 is TGCAGTGCTAGGTCACTGACTAGCGGGGGGGACGAGCAGTACTTC.

V and J are TRBV19 and TRBJ2-5; D unclear. The J call is doubtful: the DNA matches TRBJ2-7 better. This CDR3 is 15 amino acids long. Germline V gene data show CDR1 as LNHDA and CDR2 as SQIVND (reference sequence). The CDR3 loop is CASSIRAGPDYEQYF. CDR3 sequence (DNA): TGTGCCAGTAGTATTAGGGCCGGACCTGACTACGAGCAGTACTTC.

This chain uses TRBV5-1 with TRBJ2-3, with 8 bases matching TRBD2. The CDR3 length is 16 residues. CDR1 and CDR2 (germline): SGHRS, YFSETQ. The trim removed 4 bases at V and 0 bases at J, leaving 7 bases unmatched. The CDR3 protein is CASSPGSGGSTDTQYF. The DNA for the CDR3 is TGCGCCAGCAGCCCGGGGAGCGGGGGTAGCACAGATACGCAGTATTTT.

This chain connects TRBV4-1 to TRBJ1-2; D gene unclear. Germline CDR1 MGHRA, CDR2 YSYEKL. Trimming cost V 0 bases and J 1 base, with 9 bases left between them. The CDR3 consists of 15 residues. This CDR3 is CASSQDPMGNYGYTF. The CDR3 nucleotides are TGCGCCAGCAGCCAAGATCCTATGGGTAACTATGGCTACACCTTC.

This clonotype turned up a few times. The chain has TRBV5-1 and TRBJ2-5; D might be TRBD2 (5 bases). CDR1 SGHRS and CDR2 YFSETQ come from the germline V gene. The length of the CDR3 is 12 residues. The V and J ends lost 4 bases and 3 bases respectively, with 7 bases between them. CDR3 DNA sequence: TGCGCCAGCAGCCAGACTAAAGAGACCCAGTACTTC. Translated: CASSQTKETQYF.

The chain couples TRBV3-1 to TRBJ2-5; no clear D gene. In germline, CDR1 is LGHDT, CDR2 YNNKEL (reference sequence). The CDR3 is made up of 15 amino acids. Trimming cost V 1 base and J 1 base, with 10 bases left between them. The CDR3 bases are TGTGCCAGCAGCCAAGCCCCCAGCAGCCAAGAGACCCAGTACTTC. Translating gives CASSQAPSSQETQYF.

V and J are TRBV4-1 and TRBJ1-4; no reliable D call. The CDR3 extends over 15 amino acids. The germline CDR1 and CDR2 sequences are MGHRA and YSYEKL. With 5 bases removed from V and 3 bases from J, the gap between germline ends came to 13 bases. CDR3 sequence reads: CASSGRGLANEKLFF. The DNA of the CDR3 is TGCGCCAGCAGCGGCCGGGGTCTAGCTAATGAAAAACTGTTTTTT.

In this sample, this clonotype turned up a few times. This chain joins TRBV11-2 and TRBJ2-3; TRBD2 matches at 8 bases. The V gene end was trimmed by 0 bases and the J gene end by 3 bases; junction bases not matched to a gene: 8. The CDR3 consists of 17 residues. Germline CDR1 is SGHAT and CDR2 is FQNNGV. CDR3 protein: CASSLDSGGPRTDTQYF. In DNA, the CDR3 is TGTGCCAGCAGCTTAGATTCGGGGGGGCCTCGAACAGATACGCAGTATTTT.

Regarding this clonotype: A read error may account for a junction end that differs from germline. J is TRBJ2-7 and V is TRBV6-2 or TRBV6-3; D is ambiguous. CDR1 and CDR2 (germline): MNHEY, SVGEGT. CDR3 size: 14 residues. As DNA, the CDR3 is TGTACCAGCAGTCCCCCTTGGACCATCTACGAGCAGTACTTC. This codes for CTSSPPWTIYEQYF.

About this clonotype: An end of the junction differs from the germline gene, which may be a read error. V is TRBV11-1 and J is TRBJ2-3, with D perhaps matching TRBD2 (5 bases). The CDR3 consists of 15 residues. Germline V gene sequence: CDR1 SGHAT, CDR2 FQDESV (reference sequence). The CDR3 loop is CVSSFGQSGADTQYF. CDR3 DNA: TGTGTCAGCAGCTTTGGGCAGAGCGGCGCAGATACGCAGTATTTT.

J is TRBJ2-5 and V is TRBV7-6; TRBD2 matches 11 bases. Trimming removed 8 bases from V and 0 bases from J; junction bases left unmatched: 8. The CDR3 has 16 amino acids. The germline gives CDR1 SGHVS, CDR2 FNYEAQ. CDR3 in DNA: TGTGCCAGCGGCTCGGGGACTAGCGGCTACCAAGAGACCCAGTACTTC. As protein: CASGSGTSGYQETQYF.

This clonotype was seen at least ten times. The chain recombines TRBV28 with TRBJ2-5; 7 bases agree with TRBD2. Near its end, the DNA agrees better with TRBJ2-7, so the J call may be wrong. The CDR3 loop spans 14 amino acids. Germline CDR1 and CDR2: MDHEN and SYDVKM. In nucleotides, the CDR3 is TGTGCCAGCAGTTTATTCGGGAGGTCGGACGAGCAGTACTTC. Protein sequence: CASSLFGRSDEQYF.

V is TRBV7-2 and J is TRBJ1-1; D uncertain. The CDR3 covers 15 residues. Germline V gene lookup returns CDR1 SGHTA and CDR2 FQGNSA. The ends were cut back, 5 bases at V and 1 base at J, with 14 bases in the middle. The CDR3: CASSPRTAKNTEAFF. The DNA of the CDR3 is TGTGCCAGCAGCCCCCGGACGGCCAAGAACACTGAAGCTTTCTTT.